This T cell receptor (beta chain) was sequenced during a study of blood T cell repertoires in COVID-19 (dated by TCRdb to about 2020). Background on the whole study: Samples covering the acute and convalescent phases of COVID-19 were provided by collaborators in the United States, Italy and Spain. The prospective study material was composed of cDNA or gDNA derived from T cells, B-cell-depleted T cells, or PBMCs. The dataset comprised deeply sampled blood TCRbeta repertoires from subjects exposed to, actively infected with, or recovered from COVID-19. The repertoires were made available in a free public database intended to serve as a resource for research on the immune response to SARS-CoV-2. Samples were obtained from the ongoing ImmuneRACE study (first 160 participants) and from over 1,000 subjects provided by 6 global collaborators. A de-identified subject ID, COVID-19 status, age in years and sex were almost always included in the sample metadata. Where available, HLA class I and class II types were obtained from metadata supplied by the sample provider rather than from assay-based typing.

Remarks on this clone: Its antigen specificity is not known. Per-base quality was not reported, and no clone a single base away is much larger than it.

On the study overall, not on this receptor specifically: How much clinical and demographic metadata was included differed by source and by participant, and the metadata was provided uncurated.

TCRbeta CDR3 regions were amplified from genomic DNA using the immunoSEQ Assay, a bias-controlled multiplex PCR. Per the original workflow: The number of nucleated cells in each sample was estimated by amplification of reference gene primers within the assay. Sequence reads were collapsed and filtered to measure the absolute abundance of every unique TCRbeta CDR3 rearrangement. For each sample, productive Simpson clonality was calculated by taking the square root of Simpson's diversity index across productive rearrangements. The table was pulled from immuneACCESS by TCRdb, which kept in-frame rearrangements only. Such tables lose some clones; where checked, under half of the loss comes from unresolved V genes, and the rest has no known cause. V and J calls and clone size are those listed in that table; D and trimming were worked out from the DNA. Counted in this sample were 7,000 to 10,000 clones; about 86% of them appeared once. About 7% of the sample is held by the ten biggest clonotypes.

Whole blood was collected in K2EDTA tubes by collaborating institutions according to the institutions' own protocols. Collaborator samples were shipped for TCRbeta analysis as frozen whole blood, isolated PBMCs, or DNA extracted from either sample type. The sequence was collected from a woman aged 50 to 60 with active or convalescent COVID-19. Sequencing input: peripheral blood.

The DNA sequence reads TGTGCCAGCAGCCAACGGGACAGGTACCCTTGGGGCAATCAGCCCCAGCATTTT. Translated, this is CASSQRDRYPWGNQPQHF. The chain is encoded by TRBV21-1 joined to TRBJ1-5; whether TRBD1, the table's D call, matches the DNA was not checked. TRBV21-1 constitutes a pseudogene. Spanning cysteine to phenylalanine, the CDR3 consists of 18 amino acids. Only CDR3 DNA remains: 54 bases, in frame from the first base.